Presented here are 8 T cell receptor beta chains from one specimen sequenced in a study of post-analysis software for immune sequencing data. Study results and caveats: TRBV segments more frequent in patients than in controls numbered a few and included TRBV5-6, TRBV5-1 and TRBV20-1.

Presence of unique molecular identifiers characterized the TCR beta cDNA libraries. TCRdb re-called the PCR reads through MiXCR, storing one row per CDR3 protein. The sample records 820,000 or so distinct CDR3 sequences, roughly 50% being singletons. No antigen is known for these receptors. Sequenced input: blood. Receptor source: a girl aged 5-17 years with multiple sclerosis.

This clonotype was counted a few times. The chain combines TRBV5-1 with TRBJ2-1; 7 bases are a match to TRBD1. Looked up from germline, CDR1 is SGHRS and CDR2 is YFSETQ. The trim removed 3 bases at V and 8 bases at J, leaving 5 bases unmatched. This CDR3 region has 13 residues. The CDR3 DNA sequence: TGCGCCAGCAGCTCCGGGACAGTCTATGAGCAGTTCTTC. Translating gives CASSSGTVYEQFF.

The count of this clonotype is one. The chain combines TRBV2 with TRBJ2-1; 7 nucleotides align to TRBD2. The germline gives CDR1 SNHLY, CDR2 FYNNEI. V shed 10 bases, J shed 5 bases, and the junction held 8 bases outside the gene matches. The CDR3 is 13 residues long. The CDR3 DNA follows: TGTGCCACCCCACTAGCGAGCGACAATGAGCAGTTCTTC. Residues: CATPLASDNEQFF. The variable domain in full, with the rest retrieved from reference TRBV2 and TRBJ2-1, is EPEVTQTPSHQVTQMGQEVILRCVPISNHLYFYWYRQILGQKVEFLVSFYNNEISEKSEIFDDQFSVERPDGSNFTLKIRSTKLEDSAMYFCATPLASDNEQFFGPGTRLTVL.

This sequence joins TRBV7-3 and TRBJ2-5; either TRBD1 or TRBD2 may fit D (6 bases each). The V end was cut by 5 bases, the J end by 1 base, with 11 bases between. Germline V gene data show CDR1 as SGHTA and CDR2 as FQGTGA. This CDR3 spans 14 amino acids. The chain's CDR3 is CASSKGGIQETQYF. The CDR3 DNA reads as TGTGCCAGCAGCAAAGGGGGGATCCAAGAGACCCAGTACTTC.

This clonotype was counted a few times. This chain joins TRBV5-1 and TRBJ2-7; D may be TRBD1 or TRBD2 (5 bases each). CDR1 and CDR2 (germline): SGHRS, YFSETQ. The CDR3 loop spans 16 amino acids. V lost 4 bases and J 0 bases, leaving 17 bases between the germline ends. Here the CDR3 DNA reads TGCGCCAGCAGCCGGGGTGGGACGGAAAGCTCCTACGAGCAGTACTTC. It encodes CASSRGGTESSYEQYF. Drawing the rest from reference TRBV5-1 and TRBJ2-7, the complete variable domain is KAGVTQTPRYLIKTRGQQVTLSCSPISGHRSVSWYQQTPGQGLQFLFEYFSETQRNKGNFPGRFSGRQFSNSRSEMNVSTLELGDSALYLCASSRGGTESSYEQYFGPGTRLTVT.

The rearrangement joins TRBV20-1 to TRBJ2-3, with unresolved D. Per the germline V gene, CDR1 is DFQATT and CDR2 is SNEGSKA (reference sequence). The CDR3 has 14 residues. The ends were cut back, 6 bases at V and 1 base at J, with 14 bases in the middle. In DNA form, the CDR3 reads TGCAGTGCCCCGGGCTCCCCCGGCACAGATACGCAGTATTTT. It codes for CSAPGSPGTDTQYF.

Regarding this clonotype: An end of the junction differs from the germline gene, which may be a read error. The chain employs TRBV15 and TRBJ2-3; 8 bases fit TRBD2. The germline CDR1 and CDR2 sequences are LNHNV and YYDKDF (reference sequence). The CDR3 length is 14 residues. The CDR3 region has the DNA TGTGCCAGCAGCCGGGCGGGAGGTTTCGATACGCAGTATTTT. Its protein product is CASSRAGGFDTQYF.

There are many counts of this clonotype. The chain has TRBV7-9 and TRBJ1-1; D not resolved. Trimming left V 5 bases short and J 2 bases short, with 21 bases between. This CDR3 spans 17 amino acids. The germline V gene encodes CDR1 SEHNR and CDR2 FQNEAQ (reference sequence). CDR3 in DNA: TGTGCCAGCAGCCGTTGGCCAACACTTACCCCTAACACTGAAGCTTTCTTT. Amino acid sequence: CASSRWPTLTPNTEAFF.

The chain joins TRBV6-5 to TRBJ2-3, with 11 bases identical to TRBD2. The CDR3 is made up of 17 amino acids. Germline CDR1 is MNHEY and CDR2 is SVGAGI. The J segment lost 1 base and the V segment lost 6 bases, leaving 9 bases of the junction unmatched. The CDR3 protein is CASSTTGTSGRTDTQYF. Written as DNA, the CDR3 is TGTGCCAGCAGCACCACCGGGACTAGCGGCCGCACAGATACGCAGTATTTT.